These T cell receptor beta chains were read from a single sample in a study of blood T cell repertoires in COVID-19. Method: immunoSEQ multiplex PCR; TCRdb's copy keeps in-frame clones and lacks some. In the table there are some 50,000 clones, roughly four fifths of which are singletons. Sequencing used peripheral blood. Receptor source: a middle-aged man with acute or convalescent COVID-19. Each CDR3 is given with its conserved first and last residue. Each record gives: CDR3 length, V gene, D gene, clone size, J gene, CDR3 DNA, CDR3 protein. A D gene is named only where the DNA matches it firmly. The size field is filled for only some rows; it gives once, few, many or a size class.

>12|TRBV24-1|TRBD1|.|TRBJ2-3
TGTGCCACAGGGACAGACCTCCAAACCCAGTATTTT
CATGTDLQTQYF
>15|TRBV7-2|TRBD2|few|TRBJ2-7
TGTGCCAGCAGACCCAGCGGGGGCACCCTCTACGAGCAGTACTTC
CASRPSGGTLYEQYF
>17|TRBV18|.|.|TRBJ1-5
TGTGCCAGCTCACAAACAAGACGGGGAACTAGCAATCAGCCCCAGCATTTT
CASSQTRRGTSNQPQHF
>16|TRBV7-2|TRBD1|once|TRBJ2-1
TGTGCCAGCAGCCGGACGCCCGGGACAGGGATGAATGAGCAGTTCTTC
CASSRTPGTGMNEQFF
>14|TRBV2|TRBD1|.|TRBJ1-5
TGTGCCGCCAAAACCGGGACAGGGGAACAGCCCCAGCATTTT
CAAKTGTGEQPQHF
>15|TRBV6-5|.|.|TRBJ1-1
TGTGCCAGCAGTTACTCTCACCAGGGGAACACTGAAGCTTTCTTT
CASSYSHQGNTEAFF
>11|TRBV3-1/TRBV3-2|TRBD1|.|TRBJ2-7
TGTGCCAGCAGTAACAGGGGCGAGCAGTACTTC
CASSNRGEQYF
>15|TRBV6-5|TRBD1|.|TRBJ2-1
TGTGCCAGCAGTCCCCGGGACAGGGGGACAAGGGAGCAGTTCTTC
CASSPRDRGTREQFF
>14|TRBV18|.|once|TRBJ2-7
TGTGCCAGCTCACCGGGCCTCCGCCCTTACGAGCAGTACTTC
CASSPGLRPYEQYF
>19|TRBV19|.|.|TRBJ1-6
TGTGCCAGTAGTATGGGTAACGTGCCCGGGAGCTCCTATAATTCACCCCTCCACTTT
CASSMGNVPGSSYNSPLHF
>15|TRBV2|.|.|TRBJ1-6
TGTGCCAGCAGGGGAGGCGGCCATTATAATTCACCCCTCCACTTT
CASRGGGHYNSPLHF
>14|TRBV5-1|.|few|TRBJ1-6
TGCGCCAGCAGCTTGGATCCAGGGAATTCACCCCTCCACTTT
CASSLDPGNSPLHF
>14|TRBV5-5|.|.|TRBJ2-3
TGTGCCAGCAGCTTGACAGGGAGAACAGATACGCAGTATTTT
CASSLTGRTDTQYF
>13|TRBV10-3|TRBD1|.|TRBJ1-4
TGTGCCATCAGTTTACAGGGGAATGAAAAACTGTTTTTT
CAISLQGNEKLFF
>12|TRBV5-4|.|.|TRBJ2-2
TGTGCCAGCAGCGGAGACACCGGGGAGCTGTTTTTT
CASSGDTGELFF
>14|TRBV5-4|.|.|TRBJ1-6
TGTGCCAGCAGCAGGGGAGGCGTCGATTCACCCCTCCACTTT
CASSRGGVDSPLHF
>13|TRBV28|.|.|TRBJ2-1
TGTGCCAGCAGCACAGGTTACTACAATGAGCAGTTCTTC
CASSTGYYNEQFF
>16|TRBV27|.|.|TRBJ2-2
TGTGCCAGCAGTTTAAAAATCGCCATAGGGGCCGGGGAGCTGTTTTTT
CASSLKIAIGAGELFF
>16|TRBV7-2|TRBD2|.|TRBJ2-4
TGTGCCAGCAGCTTAGGGAGCGGGGGGGCCAAAAACATTCAGTACTTC
CASSLGSGGAKNIQYF
>15|TRBV7-3|TRBD1|.|TRBJ2-1
TGTGCCAGCAGCCCCGGTATGACAGGGGTGGATGAGCAGTTCTTC
CASSPGMTGVDEQFF
>16|TRBV2|TRBD1|.|TRBJ2-3
TGTGCCAGCAGGATGACAGGGCCGGGGAGCACAGATACGCAGTATTTT
CASRMTGPGSTDTQYF
>15|TRBV2|.|.|TRBJ1-4
TGTGCCAGCAGTGACGCAGGGGCCCTTAATGAAAAACTGTTTTTT
CASSDAGALNEKLFF
>17|TRBV18|.|.|TRBJ1-4
TGTGCCAGCTCAATTAACCCCCTCCAGGCTACGAATGAAAAACTGTTTTTT
CASSINPLQATNEKLFF
>15|TRBV6-4|TRBD1|.|TRBJ1-1
TGTGCCAGCAGAAATCACGGACAGGGTAAATCTGAAGCTTTCTTT
CASRNHGQGKSEAFF
>14|TRBV6-6|.|.|TRBJ1-1
TGTGCCAGCAGTTACTCGGCAGGGAACACTGAAGCTTTCTTT
CASSYSAGNTEAFF
>14|TRBV30|TRBD2|once|TRBJ2-5
TGTGCCTGGAGTGTAAACCTAGCGGTGGGGTCCCAGTACTTC
CAWSVNLAVGSQYF
>15|TRBV3-1/TRBV3-2|.|.|TRBJ2-2
TGTGCCAGCAGCCAAGTAGTAGACAGCACCGGGGAGCTGTTTTTT
CASSQVVDSTGELFF
>15|TRBV2|TRBD1|.|TRBJ2-5
TGTGCCAGCAACTGGGCCCGACAGGGGGGAGAGACCCAGTACTTC
CASNWARQGGETQYF
>17|TRBV24-1|TRBD2|.|TRBJ2-5
TGTGCCACCAGTGATTTTGGGGGGGTAATGGAGAAAGAGACCCAGTACTTC
CATSDFGGVMEKETQYF
>14|TRBV3-1/TRBV3-2|.|.|TRBJ1-1
TGTGCCAGCAGCCGGTCCGCGGGGGCGAGAGAAGCTTTCTTT
CASSRSAGAREAFF
>16|TRBV5-1|.|.|TRBJ1-3
TGCGCCAGTTATGAGGGAGGGCCGAGCTCTGGAAACACCATATATTTT
CASYEGGPSSGNTIYF
>14|TRBV6-5|.|few|TRBJ2-2
TGTGCCAGCCGGGGGATCTCAAAGACCGGGGAGCTGTTTTTT
CASRGISKTGELFF
>16|TRBV6-1|TRBD1|.|TRBJ2-7
TGTGCCAGCAGTGCAGGTGCAGGGGGCGGGTTGTACGAGCAGTACTTC
CASSAGAGGGLYEQYF
>16|TRBV6-2/TRBV6-3|TRBD2|.|TRBJ2-3
TGTGCCAGCAGTCGACTAGCGGGGGGTGTCACAGATACGCAGTATTTT
CASSRLAGGVTDTQYF
>17|TRBV5-1|TRBD1|few|TRBJ1-6
TGCGCCAGCAGCTTGAATGTCCAGGGGGCGAGTAATTCACCCCTCCACTTT
CASSLNVQGASNSPLHF
>18|TRBV7-8|TRBD1|.|TRBJ1-5
TGTGCCAGCAGCCAAGCCCGGGACAGGGGGTGGAGCAATCAGCCCCAGCATTTT
CASSQARDRGWSNQPQHF
>16|TRBV9|TRBD1|.|TRBJ2-2
TGTGCCAGCAGCCCTCGGGAAGGGGGCAGAGCCGGGGAGCTGTTTTTT
CASSPREGGRAGELFF
>15|TRBV5-1|.|few|TRBJ2-7
TGCGCCAGCAGCTCATCAACAGGGCCGGCTTACGAGCAGTACTTC
CASSSSTGPAYEQYF
>14|TRBV5-8|TRBD1|once|TRBJ2-5
TGTGCCAGCAGCCCGGCCACGACAGGGTTGACCCAGTACTTC
CASSPATTGLTQYF
>13|TRBV7-9|.|once|TRBJ1-4
TGTGCCAGCAGCTTATATGCTAATGAAAAACTGTTTTTT
CASSLYANEKLFF
>13|TRBV9|TRBD1|.|TRBJ1-2
TGTGCCAGCAGCTCCGGGACAGGGGAGGGCTACACCTTC
CASSSGTGEGYTF
>16|TRBV3-1/TRBV3-2|TRBD1|.|TRBJ1-1
TGTGCCAGCAGACCTACCGGGACAGGGGAGGGCACTGAAGCTTTCTTT
CASRPTGTGEGTEAFF
>12|TRBV29-1|.|.|TRBJ1-4
TGCAGCGTAAAAGGGGCTAATGAAAAACTGTTTTTT
CSVKGANEKLFF
>14|TRBV27|TRBD2|few|TRBJ2-1
TGTGCCAGCAGTTGGGGGGGGTCAAAAAATGAGCAGTTCTTC
CASSWGGSKNEQFF
>17|TRBV30|.|.|TRBJ2-7
TGTGCCTGGAAACATCAGGGCCTGGGCCGGAGGGGGCTCGAGCAGTACTTC
CAWKHQGLGRRGLEQYF
>15|TRBV18|.|medium-sized|TRBJ1-2
TGTGCCAGCTCACCACGGGAAGACTATAGCTATGGCTACACCTTC
CASSPREDYSYGYTF
>16|TRBV28|TRBD1|.|TRBJ2-7
TGTGCCAGCAGTTTTAATGCATGGACAGGGAACTACGAGCAGTACTTC
CASSFNAWTGNYEQYF
>14|TRBV6-4|.|.|TRBJ1-6
TGTGCCAGCAGCCCAGTGGCCTATAATTCACCCCTCCACTTT
CASSPVAYNSPLHF
>14|TRBV19|.|.|TRBJ1-5
TGTGCCAGTAGTATTGGGCAGTTGTCCCAGGCCCAGCATTTT
CASSIGQLSQAQHF
>14|TRBV19|.|.|TRBJ1-2
TGTGCCGGAAGGGCTACGGGGGCTAACTATGGCTACACCTTC
CAGRATGANYGYTF
>14|TRBV18|TRBD1|.|TRBJ1-1
TGTGCCAGCTCGGACCTAGCAGGGGGCACTGAAGCTTTCTTT
CASSDLAGGTEAFF
>12|TRBV29-1|TRBD1|.|TRBJ2-1
TGCAGCGCCGGGACAGGGGGCAATGAGCAGTTCTTC
CSAGTGGNEQFF
>18|TRBV19|TRBD2|.|TRBJ2-5
TGTGCCAGTAGTACGGGATGGATGCGGGGGGCCTACCAAGAGACCCAGTACTTC
CASSTGWMRGAYQETQYF
>15|TRBV27|TRBD1|few|TRBJ1-5
TGTGCCAGCAGTTTAAAGGCAGGGGGAGGCCAGCCCCAGCATTTT
CASSLKAGGGQPQHF
>16|TRBV3-1/TRBV3-2|.|once|TRBJ2-2
TGTGCCAGCAGCCTACGGGGGGCCGGGAACACCGGGGAGCTGTTTTTT
CASSLRGAGNTGELFF